This record concerns one T cell receptor beta chain sequence. This entry belongs to a study of cytomegalovirus exposure and HLA in healthy donors. Primers: 60 Vbeta forward and 13 Jbeta reverse. Clones were sequenced by immunoSEQ multiplex PCR, and TCRdb holds only the in-frame ones, with some missing. The sample has around 190,000 clones; over 70% are singletons. This clonotype was sampled from a woman aged 50 to 65 in good health and CMV-seronegative. The specimen was PBMCs.

The CDR3: CASSTRQVTTGELFF. The DNA of the CDR3 is TGCGCCAGCAGCACCCGACAGGTTACTACCGGGGAGCTGTTTTTT. The rearrangement links TRBV4-1 to TRBJ2-2; perhaps TRBD1 as D (6 bases). The CDR3 is made up of 15 amino acids. Germline V gives CDR1 MGHRA, CDR2 YSYEKL. Deletions cut 5 bases from V and 5 bases from J, with 15 bases between.